The clone carrying this T cell receptor (beta chain) showed up many times. Its antigen is not identified. This entry comes from a study of T cells in Graves' hyperthyroidism and ophthalmopathy. Study-level findings and limits: Blood also carried most thyroid clonotypes expanded above 0.001. Before onset, ophthalmopathy was predicted by the model a median around 6 months earlier.

Amplification of TCR beta CDR3 regions used RNA as the template. The HTBI primer set served for first-round RT-PCR of the TCR CDR3. TCRdb re-analysed the multiplex PCR reads in MiXCR, keeping a single row per CDR3 protein. The table includes about 210,000 distinct CDR3 sequences, 17% detected once. The V and J ends lost 2 bases and 4 bases respectively, with 7 bases between them. Germline lookup yields CDR1 GTSNPN and CDR2 SVGIG (reference sequence). This CDR3 is 12 amino acids long. Among the patients, aged 18 to 65, hyperthyroidism was newly diagnosed and had lasted under 2 months. PBMCs stemmed from over 7.5 ml fresh peripheral blood.

V is TRBV30 and J is TRBJ2-3; no definite D call. The sequenced sample consisted of blood. This clonotype originated in a man aged 45-65 years with Graves' hyperthyroidism. CDR3 region: CAWSQFPDTQYF. The CDR3 DNA reads as TGTGCCTGGAGTCAATTCCCAGATACGCAGTATTTT.